This T cell receptor beta chain was captured in a study of response to subunit inactivated influenza vaccine. TCRdb reprocessed the RT-PCR reads with MiXCR, giving one entry per CDR3 protein. The table records about 620,000 distinct CDR3 sequences, approximately 12% of them present only once. The CDR3 is made up of 14 amino acids. Trimming removed 5 bases from V and 0 bases from J, with 11 bases in between. Germline CDR1 and CDR2: SGHTA and FQGTGA. Sequencing was performed on PBMCs from blood, taken on the day of vaccination. The sequence was collected from a middle-aged man who received an inactivated influenza vaccine. This chain links TRBV7-3 with TRBJ2-7; D may match TRBD1 or TRBD2 (5 bases each). CDR3 protein: CASSTGPASYEQYF. The DNA of the CDR3 is TGTGCCAGCAGCACGGGACCGGCCTCCTACGAGCAGTACTTC.